The next 7 T cell receptor beta chains were all read from a single sample in a study of HIV-infected patients and healthy controls. Alpha and beta constant-region primers primed reverse transcription of 500 to 550 ng RNA. Using multiplexing indices, alpha and beta chain libraries were generated apart by chain-specific third strand synthesis. TCRdb analysed the 5' RACE reads with MiXCR anew, one entry per CDR3 protein. The data hold 15,000 to 20,000 distinct CDR3 sequences, with roughly 9.5% observed a single time. Whole blood was used without fractionation, so all unsorted peripheral T cells were included. The sequenced sample consisted of blood. The origin of the receptors is an adult in good health.

In its sample, this clonotype was seen many times. The chain combines TRBV14 with TRBJ1-1; no clear D gene. V lost 4 bases and J 3 bases, leaving 9 bases between the germline ends. CDR3 length: 13 amino acids. Germline lookup yields CDR1 SGHDN and CDR2 FVKESK. The CDR3 region is CASSLLRYTEAFF. The DNA of the CDR3 is TGTGCCAGCAGCCTCCTCAGGTACACTGAAGCTTTCTTT. Using reference TRBV14 and TRBJ1-1 for the parts outside the CDR3, the full variable domain is EAGVTQFPSHSVIEKGQTVTLRCDPISGHDNLYWYRRVMGKEIKFLLHFVKESKQDESGMPNNRFLAERTGGTYSTLKVQPAELEDSGVYFCASSLLRYTEAFFGQGTRLTVV.

The table lists this clonotype with many counts. The V gene is TRBV5-6, the J gene TRBJ2-1; maybe TRBD2 (5 bases). The V gene lost 2 bases and the J gene lost 2 bases, with 8 bases spanning the gap. This CDR3 has 14 amino acids. Germline V gives CDR1 SGHDT, CDR2 YYEEEE. The CDR3 loop is CASSFRGTYNEQFF. The DNA of the CDR3 is TGTGCCAGCAGCTTTCGGGGTACCTACAATGAGCAGTTCTTC.

This clonotype is deemed medium-sized. The J gene is TRBJ2-5, the V gene TRBV9, with D perhaps matching TRBD2 (5 bases). The CDR3 is 13 residues long. The germline CDR1 and CDR2 sequences are SGDLS and YYNGEE. Trimming pared 3 bases from V and 1 base from J, leaving 7 bases between. CDR3 nucleotide sequence: TGTGCCAGCAGCGGAGCGGCCCAAGAGACCCAGTACTTC. Its translation is CASSGAAQETQYF.

This clonotype was counted many times. The chain has TRBV6-6 and TRBJ2-1; D remains ambiguous. The CDR3 has 12 residues. Germline loops: CDR1 MNHNY, CDR2 SVGAGI (reference sequence). V lost 3 bases, J lost 10 bases, and 10 bases lay in between. Written as DNA, the CDR3 is TGTGCCAGCAGTTATGATGCTATCGAGCAGTTCTTC. Its protein is CASSYDAIEQFF.

The table lists this clonotype with many counts. The gene calls are TRBV25-1 and TRBJ2-7; the D gene is possibly TRBD1 (5 bases). V was pared by 1 base and J by 2 bases, with 12 bases between. The CDR3 is 15 amino acids. CDR1 and CDR2 (germline): MGHDK, SYGVNS. For the CDR3, the DNA is TGTGCCAGCAGTGAATCCGACAGTGCTGCCTACGAGCAGTACTTC. This sequence encodes CASSESDSAAYEQYF.

This clonotype was found many times. The V call is TRBV5-8, the J call TRBJ2-5, with a tentative D call TRBD1 (6 bases). CDR1 SGHTS and CDR2 YDEGEE come from the germline V gene. The V gene lost 0 bases and the J gene lost 1 base, with 7 bases spanning the gap. CDR3 size: 14 residues. This chain's CDR3 is CASSLVGAQETQYF. CDR3 coding DNA: TGTGCCAGCAGCTTGGTGGGGGCCCAAGAGACCCAGTACTTC.

V gene TRBV20-1 combines with J gene TRBJ2-7; possible D gene TRBD1, 6 bases. CDR3 size: 12 residues. Germline V lookup: CDR1 DFQATT, CDR2 SNEGSKA (reference sequence). The V and J ends lost 3 bases and 3 bases respectively, with 9 bases between them. CDR3 residues: CSASPDSYEQYF. The CDR3 region has the DNA TGCAGTGCTAGCCCGGACAGCTACGAGCAGTACTTC.